The source of this T cell receptor beta chain is a study of tumor-infiltrating lymphocytes in primary liver carcinoma. For the study at large: Stage T1-T3 N0M0 tumors measured 4.2 to 10 cm at most. Samples produced roughly 3.65 to 7.5 million productive TCRbeta reads, comparable across tissue types. Study observations and caveats: Roughly 7-25% of top clones, and no more, occurred in all five tumor regions.

Researchers generated TCR beta cDNA from about 450 ng of total RNA, relying on a constant-region primer. Three nested multiplex PCR rounds, a slightly modified ARM-PCR, produced the libraries for TCR beta. TRBV1-TRBV30 forward primers paired with a C-beta reverse primer drove the first two PCR rounds, about 9 cycles each. TCRdb re-called the multiplex PCR reads through MiXCR, storing one row per CDR3 protein. The sample shows roughly 49,000 distinct CDR3 sequences, around 64% of them seen only once. Turning to this clonotype: Its antigen is as yet unknown. Relative to the germline gene, one junction end is altered; a read error may explain this.

This CDR3 contains 16 residues. Per the germline V gene, CDR1 is MNHEY and CDR2 is SVGAGI. Co-extracting RNA and DNA was done with about 17-31 mg of unsorted bulk tissue as input. Patients had chronic HBV infection and were treatment-naive. The sequence came from a middle-aged man with primary liver carcinoma and hepatitis B virus infection. The gene calls are TRBV6-5 and TRBJ2-6; TRBD1 matches 8 bases. The sequenced sample consisted of liver tumor tissue from sampling region 5. Subset reported: tumor region T5, tumor centre. The chain's CDR3 is CANGTGPDSRANVLTF. The CDR3 bases are TGTGCCAACGGGACAGGTCCTGACTCTAGGGCCAACGTCCTGACTTTC.